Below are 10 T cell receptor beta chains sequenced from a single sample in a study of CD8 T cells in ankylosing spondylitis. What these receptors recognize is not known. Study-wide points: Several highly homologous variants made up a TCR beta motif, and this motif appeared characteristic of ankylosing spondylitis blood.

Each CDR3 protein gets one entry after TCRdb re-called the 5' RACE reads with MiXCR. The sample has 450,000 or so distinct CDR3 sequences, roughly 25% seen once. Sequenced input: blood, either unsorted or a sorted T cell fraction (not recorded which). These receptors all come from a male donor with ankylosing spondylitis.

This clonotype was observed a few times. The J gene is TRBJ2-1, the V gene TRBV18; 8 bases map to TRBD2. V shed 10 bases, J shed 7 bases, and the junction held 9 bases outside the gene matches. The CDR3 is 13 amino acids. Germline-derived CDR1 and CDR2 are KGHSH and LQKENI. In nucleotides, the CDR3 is TGTGCCACCCAGAGCGGGAGCTCGAATGAGCAGTTCTTC. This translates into CATQSGSSNEQFF.

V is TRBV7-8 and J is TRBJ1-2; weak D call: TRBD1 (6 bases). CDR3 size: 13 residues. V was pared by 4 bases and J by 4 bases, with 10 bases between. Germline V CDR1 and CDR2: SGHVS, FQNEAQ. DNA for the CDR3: TGTGCCAGCAGCTCTCTCAGGGGCTATGGCTACACCTTC. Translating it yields CASSSLRGYGYTF.

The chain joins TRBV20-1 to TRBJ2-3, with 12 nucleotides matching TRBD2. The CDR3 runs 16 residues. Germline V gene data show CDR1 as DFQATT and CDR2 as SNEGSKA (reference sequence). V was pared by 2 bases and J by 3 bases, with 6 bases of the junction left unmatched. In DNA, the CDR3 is TGCAGTGCTAGAAGGCTAGCGGGAGGGAGAACAGATACGCAGTATTTT. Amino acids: CSARRLAGGRTDTQYF.

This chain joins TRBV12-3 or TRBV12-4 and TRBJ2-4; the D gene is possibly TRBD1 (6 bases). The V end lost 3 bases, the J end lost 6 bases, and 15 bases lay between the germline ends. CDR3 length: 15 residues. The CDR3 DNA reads TGTGCCAGCAGTTTGTCACAGGGTAATGGAAACATTCAGTACTTC. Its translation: CASSLSQGNGNIQYF.

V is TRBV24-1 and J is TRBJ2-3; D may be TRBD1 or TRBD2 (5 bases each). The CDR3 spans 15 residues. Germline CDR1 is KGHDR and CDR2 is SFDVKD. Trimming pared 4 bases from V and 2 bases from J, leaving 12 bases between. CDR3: CATSDPRDLTDTQYF. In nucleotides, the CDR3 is TGTGCCACCAGTGACCCCCGGGACCTCACAGATACGCAGTATTTT.

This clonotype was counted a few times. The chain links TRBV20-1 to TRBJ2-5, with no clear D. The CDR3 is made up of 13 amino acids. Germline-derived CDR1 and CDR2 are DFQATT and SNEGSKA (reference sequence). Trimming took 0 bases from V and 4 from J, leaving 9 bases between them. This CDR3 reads CSARDPGVETQYF. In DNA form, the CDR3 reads TGCAGTGCTAGAGATCCTGGGGTAGAGACCCAGTACTTC.

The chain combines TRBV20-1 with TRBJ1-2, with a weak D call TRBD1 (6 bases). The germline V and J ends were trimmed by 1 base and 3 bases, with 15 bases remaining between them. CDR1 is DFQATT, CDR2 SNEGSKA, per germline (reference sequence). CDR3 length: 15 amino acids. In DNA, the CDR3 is TGCAGTGCTAGAGCCTTGACAGGATCTCACTATGGCTACACCTTC. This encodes CSARALTGSHYGYTF.

As DNA, the CDR3 is TGTGCCAGCAGTGTTGGGGCTAGCCTCAATGAGCAGTTCTTC. Translated: CASSVGASLNEQFF. The J gene is TRBJ2-1, the V gene TRBV6-1; perhaps D is TRBD1 or TRBD2 (5 bases each). This CDR3 region has 14 residues. Germline CDR1 is MNHNS and CDR2 is SASEGT. The V and J ends lost 4 bases and 6 bases respectively, with 13 bases between them.

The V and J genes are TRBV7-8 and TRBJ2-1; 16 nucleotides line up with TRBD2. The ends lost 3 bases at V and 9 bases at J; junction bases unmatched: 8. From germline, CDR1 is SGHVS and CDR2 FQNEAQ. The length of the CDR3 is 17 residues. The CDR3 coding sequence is TGTGCCAGCAGCTTGCCGGGACTAGCGGGAGGGCCGGTTGAGCAGTTCTTC. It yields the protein CASSLPGLAGGPVEQFF.

This CDR3 reads CASSDRGPDSPLHF. CDR3 coding DNA: TGTGCCAGCAGTGACAGGGGGCCGGATTCACCCCTCCACTTT. V is TRBV6-4 and J is TRBJ1-6; 7 nucleotides line up with TRBD1. The J segment lost 8 bases and the V segment lost 2 bases, leaving 3 bases of the junction unmatched. The CDR3 is made up of 14 amino acids. Looked up from germline, CDR1 is MRHNA and CDR2 is SNTAGT.